This is a list of T cell receptor beta chains from one sample in a study of cytomegalovirus exposure and HLA in healthy donors. Assay: immunoSEQ multiplex PCR; the TCRdb copy retains only in-frame clones and omits some. Among some 110,000 clones listed, approximately 85% were seen once. Material: PBMCs. The receptors come from a man in his late teens or twenties in good health and CMV-seronegative. The CDR3 runs from the conserved cysteine through the conserved F or W. The D gene is left open where the match is weak. Clone size is given for some rows only: seen once, a few or many times, or a class if the clone is expanded.

-	TRBD2	TRBV11-2	TRBJ2-7	CASSRTSGSLSGEQYF	TGTGCCAGCAGCCGTACTAGCGGAAGTCTCTCGGGGGAGCAGTACTTC
-	TRBD1	TRBV5-1	TRBJ1-2	CASTTGENYGYTF	TGCGCCAGCACTACAGGGGAAAACTATGGCTACACCTTC
-	TRBD1	TRBV19	TRBJ1-1	CASSILRDRDTEAFF	TGTGCCAGTAGTATACTCCGGGACAGGGACACTGAAGCTTTCTTT
-	TRBD2	TRBV7-6	TRBJ2-1	CASSSGTSYNEQFF	TGTGCCAGCAGCTCGGGGACTAGCTACAATGAGCAGTTCTTC
-	-	TRBV5-8	TRBJ2-5	CASSKQEGPETQYF	TGTGCCAGCAGCAAACAGGAGGGGCCCGAGACCCAGTACTTC
-	TRBD1	TRBV5-5	TRBJ2-7	CASSHGTGVYEQYF	TGTGCCAGCAGCCACGGGACAGGGGTTTACGAGCAGTACTTC
-	TRBD2	TRBV6-4	TRBJ2-3	CANSGGGATDTQYF	TGTGCCAACAGTGGCGGGGGGGCCACAGATACGCAGTATTTT
-	-	TRBV10-3	TRBJ2-1	CAISLERGNEQFF	TGTGCCATCAGTCTAGAGAGAGGGAATGAGCAGTTCTTC
-	-	TRBV10-3	TRBJ1-6	CAIQGIDSPLHF	TGTGCCATCCAGGGGATCGACTCACCCCTCCACTTT
-	-	TRBV7-2	TRBJ2-3	CASSLAGAGTDTQYF	TGTGCCAGCAGCTTAGCCGGGGCGGGGACAGATACGCAGTATTTT
-	TRBD1	TRBV6-5	TRBJ1-4	CASSSQGQGRVEKLFF	TGTGCCAGCAGTTCACAAGGACAGGGGAGAGTGGAAAAACTGTTTTTT
-	TRBD2	TRBV25-1	TRBJ2-5	CASSDGTSGRARETQYF	TGTGCCAGCAGTGATGGGACTAGCGGGAGGGCCAGAGAGACCCAGTACTTC
-	TRBD1	TRBV6-1	TRBJ2-1	CASRVMTGESTFF	TGTGCCAGCAGGGTAATGACAGGGGAGAGCACCTTCTTC
-	TRBD1	TRBV5-8	TRBJ1-1	CASSLVAGGPGTEAFF	TGTGCCAGCAGCTTGGTGGCAGGGGGCCCGGGGACTGAAGCTTTCTTT
few	TRBD1	TRBV19	TRBJ1-1	CASKTGGTEAFF	TGTGCCAGTAAAACAGGGGGCACTGAAGCTTTCTTT
-	-	TRBV6-1	TRBJ2-7	CASRLGGSHEQYF	TGTGCCAGCAGACTTGGGGGGTCTCACGAGCAGTACTTC
-	TRBD2	TRBV5-4	TRBJ2-2	CASSLLRGGSGELFF	TGTGCCAGCAGCTTGTTGCGGGGGGGCTCCGGGGAGCTGTTTTTT
-	-	TRBV7-2	TRBJ1-3	CASSLAVSSGNTIYF	TGTGCCAGCAGCTTAGCCGTGAGCTCTGGAAACACCATATATTTT
-	TRBD1	TRBV15	TRBJ2-7	CATSPGQGYEQYF	TGTGCCACCAGTCCGGGACAGGGCTACGAGCAGTACTTC
-	-	TRBV11-2	TRBJ1-6	CASSRDIPSSYNSPLHF	TGTGCCAGCAGCCGGGACATACCAAGCTCCTATAATTCACCCCTCCACTTT
-	-	TRBV6-5	TRBJ2-2	CASRTGTGELFF	TGTGCCAGCAGGACAGGTACCGGGGAGCTGTTTTTT
-	TRBD1	TRBV5-1	TRBJ2-7	CASRPAGQGIYEQYF	TGCGCCAGCCGGCCGGCCGGACAGGGAATCTACGAGCAGTACTTC
-	-	TRBV10-3	TRBJ2-1	CAISEPRGSLSYNEQFF	TGTGCCATCAGTGAGCCCCGTGGTAGCCTCTCCTACAATGAGCAGTTCTTC
-	-	TRBV2	TRBJ2-3	CASRPQAYTSTDTQYF	TGTGCCAGCAGACCCCAGGCGTACACTAGCACAGATACGCAGTATTTT
-	-	TRBV7-9	TRBJ1-2	CASSPVRVGYTF	TGTGCCAGCAGCCCGGTTCGAGTTGGCTACACCTTC
-	-	TRBV7-2	TRBJ2-7	CASSLGNLQVGHEQYF	TGTGCCAGCAGCTTAGGGAACTTACAGGTTGGCCACGAGCAGTACTTC
-	TRBD2	TRBV4-2	TRBJ2-1	CASSPRGLAGPGNEQFF	TGTGCCAGCAGCCCACGGGGACTAGCGGGACCTGGCAATGAGCAGTTCTTC
few	TRBD1	TRBV11-2	TRBJ1-1	CASSPGQGKNTEAFF	TGTGCCAGCAGCCCGGGACAGGGGAAGAACACTGAAGCTTTCTTT
-	-	TRBV29-1	TRBJ2-7	CSVRERTYEQYF	TGCAGCGTTAGGGAGAGAACCTACGAGCAGTACTTC
once	-	TRBV27	TRBJ1-2	CASSLEEGSFAGYTF	TGTGCCAGCAGTTTAGAGGAGGGTTCCTTTGCGGGCTACACCTTC
once	TRBD1	TRBV6-1	TRBJ1-2	CASSEGDRPRYGYTF	TGTGCCAGCAGTGAAGGGGACAGGCCGCGCTATGGCTACACCTTC
-	TRBD1	TRBV19	TRBJ1-4	CASSPRQGTNEKLFF	TGTGCCAGTAGTCCTCGACAGGGGACTAATGAAAAACTGTTTTTT
once	TRBD1	TRBV10-3	TRBJ1-6	CAISPSTGNNSPLHF	TGTGCCATCAGTCCTTCGACAGGGAATAATTCACCCCTCCACTTT
few	-	TRBV4-2	TRBJ1-1	CASSQDPGLGTEAFF	TGTGCCAGCAGCCAAGACCCAGGCCTGGGCACTGAAGCTTTCTTT
-	TRBD1	TRBV7-9	TRBJ1-1	CASYPGGMNTEAFF	TGTGCCAGCTACCCAGGGGGAATGAACACTGAAGCTTTCTTT
-	-	TRBV27	TRBJ2-3	CASSTPGESWDTQYF	TGTGCCAGCAGCACCCCCGGGGAAAGCTGGGATACGCAGTATTTT